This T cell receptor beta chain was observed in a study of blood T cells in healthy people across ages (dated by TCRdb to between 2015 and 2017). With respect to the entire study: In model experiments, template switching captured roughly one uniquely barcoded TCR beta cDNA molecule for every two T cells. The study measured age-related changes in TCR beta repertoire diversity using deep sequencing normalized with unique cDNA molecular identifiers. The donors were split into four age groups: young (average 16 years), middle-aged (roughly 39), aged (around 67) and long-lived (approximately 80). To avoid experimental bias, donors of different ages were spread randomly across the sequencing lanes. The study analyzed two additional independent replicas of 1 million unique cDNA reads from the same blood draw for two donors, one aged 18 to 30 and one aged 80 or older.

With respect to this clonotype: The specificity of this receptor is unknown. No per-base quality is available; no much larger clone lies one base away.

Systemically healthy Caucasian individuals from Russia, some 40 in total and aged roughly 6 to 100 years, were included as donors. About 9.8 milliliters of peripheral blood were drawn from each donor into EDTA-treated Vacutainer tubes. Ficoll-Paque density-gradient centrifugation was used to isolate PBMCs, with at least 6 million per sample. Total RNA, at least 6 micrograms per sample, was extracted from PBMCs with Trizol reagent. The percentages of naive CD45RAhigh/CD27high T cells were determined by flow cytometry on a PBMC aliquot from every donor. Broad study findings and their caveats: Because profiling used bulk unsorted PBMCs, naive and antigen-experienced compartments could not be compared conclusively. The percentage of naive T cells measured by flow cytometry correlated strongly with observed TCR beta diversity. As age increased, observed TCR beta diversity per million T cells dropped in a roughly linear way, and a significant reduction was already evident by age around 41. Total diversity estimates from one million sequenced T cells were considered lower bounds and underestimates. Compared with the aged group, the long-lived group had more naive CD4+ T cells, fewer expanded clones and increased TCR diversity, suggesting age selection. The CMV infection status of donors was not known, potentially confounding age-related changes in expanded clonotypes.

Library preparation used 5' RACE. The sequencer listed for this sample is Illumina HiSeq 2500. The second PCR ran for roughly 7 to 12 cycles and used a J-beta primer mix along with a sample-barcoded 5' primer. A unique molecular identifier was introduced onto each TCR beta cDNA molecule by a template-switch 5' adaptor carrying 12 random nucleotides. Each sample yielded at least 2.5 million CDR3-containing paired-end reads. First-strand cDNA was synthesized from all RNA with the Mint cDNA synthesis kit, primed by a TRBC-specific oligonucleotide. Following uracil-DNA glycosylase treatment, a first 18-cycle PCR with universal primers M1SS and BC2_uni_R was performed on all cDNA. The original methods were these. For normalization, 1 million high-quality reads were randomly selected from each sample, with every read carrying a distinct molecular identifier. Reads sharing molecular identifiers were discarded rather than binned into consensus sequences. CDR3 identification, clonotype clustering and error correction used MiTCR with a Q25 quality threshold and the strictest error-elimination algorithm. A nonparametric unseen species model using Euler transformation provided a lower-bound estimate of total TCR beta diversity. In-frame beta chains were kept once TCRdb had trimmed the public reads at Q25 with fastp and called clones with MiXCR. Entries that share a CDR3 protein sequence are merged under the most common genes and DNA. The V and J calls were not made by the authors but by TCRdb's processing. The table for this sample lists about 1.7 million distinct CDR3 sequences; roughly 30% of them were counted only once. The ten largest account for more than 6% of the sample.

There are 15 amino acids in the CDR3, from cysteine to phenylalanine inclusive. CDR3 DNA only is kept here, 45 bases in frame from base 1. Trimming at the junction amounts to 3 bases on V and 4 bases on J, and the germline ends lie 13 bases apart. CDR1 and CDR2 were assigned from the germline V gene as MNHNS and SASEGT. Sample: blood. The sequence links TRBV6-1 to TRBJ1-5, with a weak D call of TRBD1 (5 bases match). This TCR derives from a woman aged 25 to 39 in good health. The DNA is TGTGCCAGCAGTGATTGGCAGGGTGGTAATCAGCCCCAGCATTTT. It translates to CASSDWQGGNQPQHF.